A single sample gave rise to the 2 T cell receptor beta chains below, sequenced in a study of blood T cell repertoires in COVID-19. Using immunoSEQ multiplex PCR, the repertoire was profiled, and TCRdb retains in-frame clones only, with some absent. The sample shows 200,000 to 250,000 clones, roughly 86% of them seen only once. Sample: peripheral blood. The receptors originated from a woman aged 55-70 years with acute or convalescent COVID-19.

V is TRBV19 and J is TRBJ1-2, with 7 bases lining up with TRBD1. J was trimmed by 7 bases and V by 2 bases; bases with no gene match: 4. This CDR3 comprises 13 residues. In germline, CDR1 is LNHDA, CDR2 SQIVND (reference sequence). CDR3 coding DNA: TGTGCCAGTAGTATAACCGGGACAGCTGGCTACACCTTC. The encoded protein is CASSITGTAGYTF.

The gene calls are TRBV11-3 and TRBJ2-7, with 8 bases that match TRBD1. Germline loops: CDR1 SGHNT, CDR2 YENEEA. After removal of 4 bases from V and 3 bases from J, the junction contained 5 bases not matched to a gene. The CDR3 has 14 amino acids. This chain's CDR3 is CASSYGTGGYEQYF. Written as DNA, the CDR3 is TGTGCCAGCAGCTACGGGACAGGCGGCTACGAGCAGTACTTC.